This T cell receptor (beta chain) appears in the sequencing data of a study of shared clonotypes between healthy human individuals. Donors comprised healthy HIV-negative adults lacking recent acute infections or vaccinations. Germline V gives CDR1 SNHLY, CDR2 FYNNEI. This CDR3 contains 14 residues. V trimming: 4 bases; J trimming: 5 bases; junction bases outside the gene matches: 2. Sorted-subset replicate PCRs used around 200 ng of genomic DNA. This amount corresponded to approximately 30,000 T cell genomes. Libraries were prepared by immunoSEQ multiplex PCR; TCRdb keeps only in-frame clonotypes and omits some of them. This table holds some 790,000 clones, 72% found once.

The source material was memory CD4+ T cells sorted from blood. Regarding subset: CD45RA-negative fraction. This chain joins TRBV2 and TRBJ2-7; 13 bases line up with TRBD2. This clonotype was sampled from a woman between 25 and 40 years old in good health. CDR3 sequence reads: CASSAGLAGDEQYF. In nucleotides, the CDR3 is TGTGCCAGCAGTGCCGGACTAGCGGGAGACGAGCAGTACTTC. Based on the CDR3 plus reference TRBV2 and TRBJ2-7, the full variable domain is EPEVTQTPSHQVTQMGQEVILRCVPISNHLYFYWYRQILGQKVEFLVSFYNNEISEKSEIFDDQFSVERPDGSNFTLKIRSTKLEDSAMYFCASSAGLAGDEQYFGPGTRLTVT.